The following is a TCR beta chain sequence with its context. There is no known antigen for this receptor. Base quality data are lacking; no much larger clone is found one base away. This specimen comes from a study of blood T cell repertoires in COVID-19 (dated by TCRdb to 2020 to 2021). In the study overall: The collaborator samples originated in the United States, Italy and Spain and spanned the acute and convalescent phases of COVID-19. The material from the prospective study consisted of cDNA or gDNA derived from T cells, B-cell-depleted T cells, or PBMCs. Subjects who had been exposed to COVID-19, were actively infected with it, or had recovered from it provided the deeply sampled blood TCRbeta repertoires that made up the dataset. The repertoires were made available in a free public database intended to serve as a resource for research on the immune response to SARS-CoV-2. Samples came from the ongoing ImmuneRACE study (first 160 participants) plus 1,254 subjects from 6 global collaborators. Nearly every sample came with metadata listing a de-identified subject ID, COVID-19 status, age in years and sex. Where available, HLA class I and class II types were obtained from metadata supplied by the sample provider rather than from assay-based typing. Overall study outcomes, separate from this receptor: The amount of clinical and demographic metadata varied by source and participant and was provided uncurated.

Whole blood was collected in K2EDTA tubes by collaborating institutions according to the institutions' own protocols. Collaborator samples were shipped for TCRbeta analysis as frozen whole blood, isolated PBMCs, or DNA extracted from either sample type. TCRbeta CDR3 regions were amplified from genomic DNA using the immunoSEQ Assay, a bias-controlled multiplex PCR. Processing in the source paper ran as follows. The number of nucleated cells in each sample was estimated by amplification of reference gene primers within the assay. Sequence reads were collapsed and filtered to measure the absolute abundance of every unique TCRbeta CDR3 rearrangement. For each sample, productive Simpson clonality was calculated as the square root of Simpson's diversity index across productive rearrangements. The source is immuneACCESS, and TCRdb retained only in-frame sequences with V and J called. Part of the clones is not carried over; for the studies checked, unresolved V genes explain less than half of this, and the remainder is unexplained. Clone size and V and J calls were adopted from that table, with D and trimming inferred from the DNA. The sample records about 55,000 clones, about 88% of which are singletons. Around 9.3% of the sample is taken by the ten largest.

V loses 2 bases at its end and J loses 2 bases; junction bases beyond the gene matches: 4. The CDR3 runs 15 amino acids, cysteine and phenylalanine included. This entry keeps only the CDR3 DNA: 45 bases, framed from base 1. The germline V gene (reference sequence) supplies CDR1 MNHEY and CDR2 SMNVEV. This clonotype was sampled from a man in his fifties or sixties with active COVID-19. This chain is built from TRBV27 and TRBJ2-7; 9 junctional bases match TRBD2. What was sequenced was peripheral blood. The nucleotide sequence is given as TGTGCCAGCAGTTTAATGGGCGGGAGGGCCTACGAGCAGTACTTC. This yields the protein CASSLMGGRAYEQYF.